A single sample gave rise to the 20 T cell receptor beta chains below, sequenced in a study of T cells after yellow fever vaccination. TCRdb itself ran the 5' RACE reads through MiXCR, one entry per CDR3 protein. The repertoire has around 530,000 distinct CDR3 sequences, roughly a sixth of them found once; the top ten carry 17%. Sequences were derived from PBMCs, sampled less than 6 days after the first yellow fever vaccination. The receptors derive from a man aged 18 to 29 who received the YFV17D yellow fever vaccine.

The table lists this clonotype with a few counts. The chain is built from TRBV7-3 and TRBJ2-6, with 10 bases lining up with TRBD1. The V gene's germline CDR1 is SGHTA and CDR2 FQGTGA. Trimming cost V 0 bases and J 1 base; bases outside gene matches: 3. This CDR3 region has 18 residues. The CDR3 reads CASSLTGTGVSGANVLTF. DNA for the CDR3: TGTGCCAGCAGCTTAACCGGGACAGGGGTATCTGGGGCCAACGTCCTGACTTTC.

V and J are TRBV5-1 and TRBJ1-2; tentative D call: TRBD1 (5 bases). This CDR3 has 13 amino acids. Germline V gene data show CDR1 as SGHRS and CDR2 as YFSETQ. The ends were cut back, 4 bases at V and 5 bases at J, with 12 bases in the middle. The CDR3 protein is CASSQGGRYGYTF. CDR3 DNA: TGCGCCAGCAGCCAGGGAGGGAGGTATGGCTACACCTTC.

This clonotype was observed a few times. This sequence joins TRBV7-9 and TRBJ1-2, with 9 positions matching TRBD1. Germline lookup yields CDR1 SEHNR and CDR2 FQNEAQ (reference sequence). The CDR3 totals 17 residues. The V gene end was trimmed by 6 bases and the J gene end by 8 bases; junction bases not matched to a gene: 19. The CDR3 is CASSRGDRALTEGGYTF. The CDR3 DNA reads TGTGCCAGCAGTCGAGGGGACAGGGCCCTAACCGAAGGGGGCTACACCTTC.

This clonotype was counted a few times. The rearrangement links TRBV29-1 to TRBJ1-2, with 7 bases fitting TRBD1. This CDR3 contains 11 residues. After removal of 7 bases from V and 3 bases from J, the junction contained 2 bases not matched to a gene. Germline V gene lookup returns CDR1 SQVTM and CDR2 ANQGSEA. CDR3 region: CSADRDYGYTF. DNA of the CDR3: TGCAGCGCAGACAGGGACTATGGCTACACCTTC.

The chain joins TRBV28 to TRBJ1-5, with D perhaps TRBD1 (5 bases). The CDR3 length is 13 residues. CDR1 is MDHEN and CDR2 is SYDVKM in the germline V gene. Trimming cost V 6 bases and J 3 bases, with 9 bases left between them. For the CDR3, the DNA is TGTGCCAGCAGATCGACAGTCAATCAGCCCCAGCATTTT. Translating gives CASRSTVNQPQHF. Using reference TRBV28 and TRBJ1-5 for the parts outside the CDR3, the full variable domain is DVKVTQSSRYLVKRTGEKVFLECVQDMDHENMFWYRQDPGLGLRLIYFSYDVKMKEKGDIPEGYSVSREKKERFSLILESASTNQTSMYLCASRSTVNQPQHFGDGTRLSIL.

This chain links TRBV30 with TRBJ1-2; D might be TRBD1 (5 bases). V lost 8 bases and J lost 4, with 17 bases in between. The CDR3 runs 13 residues. Germline V gene data show CDR1 as GTSNPN and CDR2 as SVGIG (reference sequence). The CDR3 is CAGGRKVLYGYTF. In DNA form, the CDR3 reads TGTGCCGGGGGACGTAAAGTGCTCTATGGCTACACCTTC.

The chain has TRBV7-2 and TRBJ1-5; no clear D. V was clipped by 4 bases and J by 6 bases, with 16 bases between them. CDR1 and CDR2 from the germline V gene are SGHTA and FQGNSA. The CDR3 has 15 amino acids. CDR3 bases: TGTGCCAGCAGCTCCGCTTTTTCCTGGACTCAGCCCCAGCATTTT. Its translation: CASSSAFSWTQPQHF. The full variable domain, completed using reference TRBV7-2 and TRBJ1-5, is GAGVSQSPSNKVTEKGKDVELRCDPISGHTALYWYRQSLGQGLEFLIYFQGNSAPDKSGLPSDRFSAERTGGSVSTLTIQRTQQEDSAVYLCASSSAFSWTQPQHFGDGTRLSIL.

This chain connects TRBV7-2 to TRBJ2-6; D call uncertain. Trimming stripped 8 bases from V and 1 base from J, with 9 bases between. CDR1 is SGHTA, CDR2 FQGNSA, per germline. The CDR3 is 14 amino acids. The CDR3 nucleotides read TGTGCCAGCCGCGTTCGTTCTGGGGCCAACGTCCTGACTTTC. It encodes CASRVRSGANVLTF.

This chain connects TRBV5-1 to TRBJ2-3; no definite D call. The germline gives CDR1 SGHRS, CDR2 YFSETQ. CDR3 length equals 14 residues. V dropped 5 bases and J dropped 2 bases, with 12 bases sitting between them. For the CDR3, the DNA is TGCGCCAGCAGACTGGTCCCGTACACAGATACGCAGTATTTT. Translated, it gives CASRLVPYTDTQYF.

The table lists this clonotype with a few counts. The chain joins TRBV12-3 or TRBV12-4 to TRBJ1-3, with 8 bases matching TRBD1. With V trimmed by 1 base and J by 3 bases, 5 bases remained unmatched. CDR3 length equals 16 residues. CDR3: CASSLGPDRDGNTIYF. The CDR3 DNA reads TGTGCCAGCAGTTTAGGACCGGACAGGGATGGAAACACCATATATTTT.

This clonotype was seen a handful of times. The chain recombines TRBV6-1 with TRBJ2-3, with 11 bases that match TRBD1. The CDR3 spans 17 residues. Germline V gene lookup returns CDR1 MNHNS and CDR2 SASEGT. The V segment lost 4 bases and the J segment 0 bases; nucleotides outside the gene matches: 6. The CDR3 region has the DNA TGTGCCAGCAGTGTCCGGACAGGGGGCACTAGCACAGATACGCAGTATTTT. Its protein product is CASSVRTGGTSTDTQYF.

The J gene is TRBJ1-5, the V gene TRBV7-8; 8 positions agree with TRBD1. The V segment lost 2 bases and the J segment 11 bases; nucleotides outside the gene matches: 11. CDR1 is SGHVS and CDR2 is FQNEAQ in the germline V gene. This CDR3 has 15 amino acids. CDR3 in DNA: TGTGCCAGCAGCTTATCGAGGACAGGGACAACAGCCCAGCATTTT. It codes for CASSLSRTGTTAQHF.

This chain joins TRBV20-1 and TRBJ1-4, with D hard to call. Germline V gene sequence: CDR1 DFQATT, CDR2 SNEGSKA (reference sequence). This CDR3 spans 12 amino acids. V was trimmed by 8 bases and J by 6 bases, leaving 13 bases between them. The CDR3 region is CSIQASDEKLFF. The CDR3 nucleotides read TGCAGTATTCAGGCTTCCGATGAAAAACTGTTTTTT.

This chain links TRBV20-1 with TRBJ2-3; 8 positions agree with TRBD1. Trimming took 5 bases from V and 5 from J; bases not matched to a gene: 6. This CDR3 has 13 amino acids. Germline V gives CDR1 DFQATT, CDR2 SNEGSKA (reference sequence). As DNA, the CDR3 is TGCAGTGCTCGGGGACAGGTCAGAGATACGCAGTATTTT. Its protein product is CSARGQVRDTQYF.

This clonotype was counted only a few times. The chain joins TRBV5-1 to TRBJ1-1, with TRBD1 matching over 7 bases. CDR1 and CDR2 from the germline V gene are SGHRS and YFSETQ. The CDR3 is 15 amino acids. The trim removed 5 bases at V and 1 base at J, leaving 8 bases unmatched. CDR3 DNA: TGCGCCAGCAGTTTGTGGGACAGCCAGAACACTGAAGCTTTCTTT. Its protein product is CASSLWDSQNTEAFF. The full variable domain, rest sourced from reference TRBV5-1 and TRBJ1-1, is KAGVTQTPRYLIKTRGQQVTLSCSPISGHRSVSWYQQTPGQGLQFLFEYFSETQRNKGNFPGRFSGRQFSNSRSEMNVSTLELGDSALYLCASSLWDSQNTEAFFGQGTRLTVV.

This clonotype appeared a few times. The CDR3 spells CASSFGGAGDGYTF. The CDR3 DNA sequence: TGCGCCAGCAGTTTTGGGGGAGCAGGCGATGGCTACACCTTC. This chain links TRBV10-2 with TRBJ1-2, with D maybe TRBD1 (5 bases). V lost 5 bases to trimming and J lost 6 bases, with 16 bases between them. The CDR3 is made up of 14 amino acids. Germline V gives CDR1 WSHSY, CDR2 SAAADI.

This clonotype was counted a few times. This chain connects TRBV7-3 to TRBJ2-3; 13 bases fit TRBD2. Trimming at V came to 0 bases and at J to 0 bases, leaving 9 bases not matched to a gene. The germline V gene encodes CDR1 SGHTA and CDR2 FQGTGA. This CDR3 is built from 20 residues. The CDR3 reads CASSLTLTSGGAPSTDTQYF. CDR3 in DNA: TGTGCCAGCAGCTTAACCCTCACTAGCGGGGGGGCCCCTAGCACAGATACGCAGTATTTT.

In its sample, this clonotype was seen a few times. J is TRBJ1-1 and V is TRBV7-9; unclear D gene. Trimming took off 6 bases at V and 4 bases at J, with 6 bases between the two ends. From germline, CDR1 is SEHNR and CDR2 FQNEAQ (reference sequence). This CDR3 has 11 residues. The CDR3 region has the DNA TGTGCCAGCAGTACCGTCACTGAAGCTTTCTTT. It specifies CASSTVTEAFF.

CDR3 loop: CASSYSDRGSGANVLTF. DNA for the CDR3: TGTGCCAGCAGTTACTCGGACAGGGGCTCTGGGGCCAACGTCCTGACTTTC. This chain connects TRBV6-5 to TRBJ2-6; 9 bases are a match to TRBD1. The CDR3 has 17 amino acids. V trimming: 0 bases; J trimming: 0 bases; junction bases outside the gene matches: 0. Germline CDR1 and CDR2: MNHEY and SVGAGI.

This clonotype has more than one count but fewer than ten. J is TRBJ1-1 and V is TRBV5-1; a weak D match, TRBD1 (5 bases). The CDR3 sequence is 14 residues long. Germline V CDR1 and CDR2: SGHRS, YFSETQ. V was cut by 3 bases and J by 5 bases, with 14 bases left in between. The DNA for the CDR3 is TGCGCCAGCAGCTCCCTCGGGGGAAGAACTGAAGCTTTCTTT. Translated: CASSSLGGRTEAFF. The full variable domain, its missing parts supplied by reference TRBV5-1 and TRBJ1-1, is KAGVTQTPRYLIKTRGQQVTLSCSPISGHRSVSWYQQTPGQGLQFLFEYFSETQRNKGNFPGRFSGRQFSNSRSEMNVSTLELGDSALYLCASSSLGGRTEAFFGQGTRLTVV.